These 10 T cell receptor beta chains came from one sample sequenced in a study of CD8+CD57+ T cells in acquired aplastic anemia. It was patients with CD8+CD57+ cell expansion by flow cytometry who were chosen for sequencing. Profiling of TCR beta VDJ combinations and CDR3 sequences used genomic DNA as template. TCRdb analysed the reads with MiXCR anew, one entry per CDR3 protein. Here the sample spans 180,000 or so distinct CDR3 sequences, around 48% being singletons. Sequenced sample: sorted CD4+, CD8+, or CD8+CD57+ T cells (not recorded which) from PBMCs. These receptors originate from a human donor with aplastic anemia.

The J gene is TRBJ2-7, the V gene TRBV10-3; D gene uncertain. CDR3 length: 14 amino acids. The germline V gene encodes CDR1 ENHRY and CDR2 SYGVKD. Trimming took 3 bases from V and 0 from J, leaving 9 bases between them. The CDR3 DNA is TGTGCCATCAGTGACGAGACGGGCTCCTACGAGCAGTACTTC. It specifies CAISDETGSYEQYF.

This clonotype was counted only a few times. The gene calls are TRBV24-1 and TRBJ2-1; possibly TRBD1 for D (6 bases). Trimming took off 3 bases at V and 9 bases at J, with 11 bases between the two ends. Germline V gene sequence: CDR1 KGHDR, CDR2 SFDVKD. This CDR3 comprises 13 residues. The CDR3 spells CATSDKWGREQFF. The DNA of the CDR3 is TGTGCCACCAGTGATAAATGGGGGCGTGAGCAGTTCTTC.

In this sample, this clonotype turned up many times. The chain links TRBV7-2 to TRBJ2-7; 8 bases align to TRBD1. This CDR3 has 15 residues. After removal of 4 bases from V and 2 bases from J, the junction contained 7 bases not matched to a gene. The germline gives CDR1 SGHTA, CDR2 FQGNSA. The CDR3 DNA follows: TGTGCCAGCAGCTCCGGACAGGGAAATGCCTACGAGCAGTACTTC. Residues: CASSSGQGNAYEQYF.

V and J are TRBV19 and TRBJ1-2, with TRBD1 matching 7 bases. This CDR3 comprises 12 residues. With 4 bases clipped from V and 5 bases from J, the junction kept 1 base outside the gene matches. Germline loops: CDR1 LNHDA, CDR2 SQIVND (reference sequence). The CDR3 DNA follows: TGTGCCAGTAGTACGACAGGGTATGGCTACACCTTC. This codes for CASSTTGYGYTF. Full variable domain (remainder filled in from reference TRBV19 and TRBJ1-2): DGGITQSPKYLFRKEGQNVTLSCEQNLNHDAMYWYRQDPGQGLRLIYYSQIVNDFQKGDIAEGYSVSREKKESFPLTVTSAQKNPTAFYLCASSTTGYGYTFGSGTRLTVV.

This clonotype was seen many times. CDR3 in DNA: TGCGCCAGCAGCTTGGGCTCTAGCGGGGGGGCCGGGGATACGCAGTATTTT. It encodes CASSLGSSGGAGDTQYF. V gene TRBV5-1 combines with J gene TRBJ2-3; TRBD2 agrees at 12 bases. Looked up from germline, CDR1 is SGHRS and CDR2 is YFSETQ. The CDR3 extends over 17 amino acids. V was pared by 0 bases and J by 6 bases, with 8 bases of the junction left unmatched.

This clonotype was picked up many times. The chain carries TRBV15 and TRBJ1-1, with no clear D. The ends were cut back, 5 bases at V and 4 bases at J, with 17 bases in the middle. The length of the CDR3 is 15 residues. CDR1 and CDR2 (germline): LNHNV, YYDKDF (reference sequence). The CDR3 reads CATSSMTPGVTEAFF. The DNA of the CDR3 is TGTGCCACCAGCTCCATGACTCCTGGGGTCACTGAAGCTTTCTTT.

In the case of this clonotype: A much larger clone differs from this one at a single base, so this may be a read error. The gene calls are TRBV6-1 and TRBJ2-7; 8 bases line up with TRBD1. The germline gives CDR1 MNHNS, CDR2 SASEGT. J gave up 0 bases and V 6 bases, and 13 bases lay outside the gene matches. The CDR3 has 17 amino acids. DNA of the CDR3: TGTGCCAGCAGCGTTGTCTTTACCGGGACAGGCTCCTACGAGCAGTACTTC. Translation: CASSVVFTGTGSYEQYF.

The chain joins TRBV5-1 to TRBJ2-5; no clear D. V lost 4 bases to trimming and J lost 4 bases, with 11 bases between them. The CDR3 is 13 residues long. Germline V CDR1 and CDR2: SGHRS, YFSETQ. In DNA form, the CDR3 reads TGCGCCAGCAGCAGAAACTGGGGAGAGACCCAGTACTTC. It yields the protein CASSRNWGETQYF. Full variable domain (missing parts from reference TRBV5-1 and TRBJ2-5): KAGVTQTPRYLIKTRGQQVTLSCSPISGHRSVSWYQQTPGQGLQFLFEYFSETQRNKGNFPGRFSGRQFSNSRSEMNVSTLELGDSALYLCASSRNWGETQYFGPGTRLLVL.

There are many counts of this clonotype. The chain has TRBV20-1 and TRBJ2-3, with 7 bases identical to TRBD2. CDR1 and CDR2 (germline): DFQATT, SNEGSKA (reference sequence). Trimming cost V 6 bases and J 0 bases; bases outside gene matches: 9. This CDR3 region has 15 residues. The CDR3 DNA sequence: TGCAGTGCCCATCCCCTAGCGGTTAGCACAGATACGCAGTATTTT. As protein: CSAHPLAVSTDTQYF.

At least ten counts were recorded for this clonotype. This CDR3 is CAIRRDSTGEKLFF. The CDR3 nucleotides are TGTGCCATCAGGAGGGACTCCACGGGGGAAAAACTGTTTTTT. V is TRBV10-3 and J is TRBJ1-4, with D possibly matching TRBD1 (5 bases). V was clipped by 6 bases and J by 8 bases, with 16 bases between them. CDR3 size: 14 residues. Germline CDR1 and CDR2: ENHRY and SYGVKD.